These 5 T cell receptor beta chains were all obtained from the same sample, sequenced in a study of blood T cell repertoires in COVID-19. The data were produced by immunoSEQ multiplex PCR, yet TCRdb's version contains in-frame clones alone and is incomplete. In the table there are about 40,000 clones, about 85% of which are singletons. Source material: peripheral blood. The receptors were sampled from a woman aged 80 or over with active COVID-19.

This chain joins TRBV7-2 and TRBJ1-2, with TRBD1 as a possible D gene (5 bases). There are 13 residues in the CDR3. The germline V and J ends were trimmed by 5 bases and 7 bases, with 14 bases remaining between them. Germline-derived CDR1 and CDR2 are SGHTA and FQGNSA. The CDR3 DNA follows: TGTGCCAGCAGCCCCCTGGCCAGGGTTGGCTACACCTTC. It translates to CASSPLARVGYTF.

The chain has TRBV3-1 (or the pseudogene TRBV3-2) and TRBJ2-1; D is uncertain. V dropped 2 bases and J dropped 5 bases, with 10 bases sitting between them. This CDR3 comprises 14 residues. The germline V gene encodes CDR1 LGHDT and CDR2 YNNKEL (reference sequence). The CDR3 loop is CASSQKRGNNEQFF. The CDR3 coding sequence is TGTGCCAGCAGCCAAAAACGAGGAAACAATGAGCAGTTCTTC.

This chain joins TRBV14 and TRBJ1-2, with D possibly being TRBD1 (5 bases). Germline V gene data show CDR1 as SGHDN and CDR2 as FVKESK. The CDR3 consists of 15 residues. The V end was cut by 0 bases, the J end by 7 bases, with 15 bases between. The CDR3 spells CASSQDLPGMGGYTF. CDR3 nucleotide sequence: TGTGCCAGCAGCCAAGATCTCCCAGGGATGGGTGGCTACACCTTC.

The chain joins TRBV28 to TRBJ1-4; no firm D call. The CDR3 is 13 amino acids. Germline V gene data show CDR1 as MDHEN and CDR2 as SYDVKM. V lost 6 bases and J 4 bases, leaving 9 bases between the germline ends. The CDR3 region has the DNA TGTGCCAGCAGGGAGGCGAGTAATGAAAAACTGTTTTTT. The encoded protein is CASREASNEKLFF.

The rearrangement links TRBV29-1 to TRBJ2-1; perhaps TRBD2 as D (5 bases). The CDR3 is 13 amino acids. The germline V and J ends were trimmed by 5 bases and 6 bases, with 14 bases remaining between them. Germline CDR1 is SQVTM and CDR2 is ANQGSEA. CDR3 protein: CSVLPSSGNEQFF. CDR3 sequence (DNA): TGCAGCGTTCTTCCGTCCAGCGGCAATGAGCAGTTCTTC.